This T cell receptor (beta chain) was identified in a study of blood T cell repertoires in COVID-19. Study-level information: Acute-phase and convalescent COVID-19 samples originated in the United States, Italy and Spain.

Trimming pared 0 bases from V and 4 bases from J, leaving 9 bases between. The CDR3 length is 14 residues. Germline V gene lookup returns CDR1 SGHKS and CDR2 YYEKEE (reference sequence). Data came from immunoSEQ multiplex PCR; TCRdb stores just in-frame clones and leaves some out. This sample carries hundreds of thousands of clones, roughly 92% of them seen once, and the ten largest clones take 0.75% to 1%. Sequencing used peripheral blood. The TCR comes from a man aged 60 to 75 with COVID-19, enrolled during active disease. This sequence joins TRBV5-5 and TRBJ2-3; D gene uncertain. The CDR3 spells CASSLGAYSDTQYF. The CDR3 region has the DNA TGTGCCAGCAGCTTGGGTGCTTACTCAGATACGCAGTATTTT.